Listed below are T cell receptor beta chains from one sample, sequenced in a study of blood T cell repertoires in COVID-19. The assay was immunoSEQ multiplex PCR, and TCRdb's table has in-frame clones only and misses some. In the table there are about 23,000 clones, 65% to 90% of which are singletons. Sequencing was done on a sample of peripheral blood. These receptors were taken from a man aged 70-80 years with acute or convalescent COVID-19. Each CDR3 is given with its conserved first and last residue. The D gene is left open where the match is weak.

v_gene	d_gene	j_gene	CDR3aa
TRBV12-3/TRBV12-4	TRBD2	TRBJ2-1	CASGRSGTEQFF
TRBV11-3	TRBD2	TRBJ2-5	CASSPGLAGKETQYF
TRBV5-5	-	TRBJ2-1	CASSPYSATYNEQFF
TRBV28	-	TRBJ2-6	CASRARGGANVLTF
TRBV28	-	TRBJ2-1	CASSPPYREWGLSSYNEQFF
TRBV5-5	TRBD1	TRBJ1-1	CASSFGQGAAEAFF
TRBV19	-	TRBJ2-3	CASSINPGDIDTQYF
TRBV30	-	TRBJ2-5	CAWSVQGETQYF
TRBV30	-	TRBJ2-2	CAWSTTNTGELFF
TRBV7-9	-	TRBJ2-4	CASSLGAQNIQYF
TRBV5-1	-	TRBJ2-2	CASSPPERNTGELFF
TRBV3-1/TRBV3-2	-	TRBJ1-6	CASSTQGGSPLHF
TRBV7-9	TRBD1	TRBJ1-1	CASRTGGLTEAFF
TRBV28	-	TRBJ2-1	CASSSTRDEQFF
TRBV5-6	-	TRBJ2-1	CASSWLGVTNNEQFF
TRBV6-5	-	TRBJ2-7	CASSLQGSYEQYF
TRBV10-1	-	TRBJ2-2	CASSERPQGPGELFF
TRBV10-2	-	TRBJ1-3	CASSEVGHGNTIYF
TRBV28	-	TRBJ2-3	CASSLPTSTDTQYF
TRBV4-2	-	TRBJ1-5	CASSQGPQGDQPQHF
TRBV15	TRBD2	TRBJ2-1	CATSNLAGEDNEQFF
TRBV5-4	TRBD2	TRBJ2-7	CASSLDSGGIYF
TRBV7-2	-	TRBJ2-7	CASSFDRGGLYEQYF
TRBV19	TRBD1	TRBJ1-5	CASSWDRGSQPQHF
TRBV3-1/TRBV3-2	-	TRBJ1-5	CASSQDLSQPQHF
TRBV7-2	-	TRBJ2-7	CASSLEAPSSGYEQYF
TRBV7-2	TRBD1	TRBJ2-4	CASSPRTGLAKNIQYF
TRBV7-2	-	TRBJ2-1	CASSLAGGQVYNEQFF